The next 27 T cell receptor beta chains were all read from a single sample in a study of T cells in narcolepsy. Libraries were prepared by immunoSEQ multiplex PCR; TCRdb keeps only in-frame clonotypes and omits some of them. The sample includes about 32,000 clones, 83% seen only once; the top ten take about 0.64%. The sample was memory (CD45RA-) CD4+ T cells from blood. The receptors come from a human donor in good health.

The chain uses TRBV5-6 and TRBJ1-5; D is unclear. CDR1 and CDR2 from the germline V gene are SGHDT and YYEEEE. The CDR3 totals 14 residues. Trimming pared 4 bases from V and 1 base from J, leaving 9 bases between. CDR3 residues: CASSAQMSNQPQHF. Here the CDR3 DNA reads TGTGCCAGCAGCGCCCAAATGAGCAATCAGCCCCAGCATTTT. The variable domain in full, with the rest retrieved from reference TRBV5-6 and TRBJ1-5, is DAGVTQSPTHLIKTRGQQVTLRCSPKSGHDTVSWYQQALGQGPQFIFQYYEEEERQRGNFPDRFSGHQFPNYSSELNVNALLLGDSALYLCASSAQMSNQPQHFGDGTRLSIL.

The rearrangement links TRBV6-5 to TRBJ1-2; 9 bases map to TRBD1. CDR1 is MNHEY, CDR2 SVGAGI, per germline. This CDR3 region has 14 residues. Losses at the gene ends were 5 bases for V and 6 bases for J; bases not matched to a gene: 7. CDR3 loop: CASSRPGTGNGYTF. In nucleotides, the CDR3 is TGTGCCAGCAGTCGTCCCGGGACAGGGAATGGCTACACCTTC.

In this sample, this clone turned up once. The chain recombines TRBV14 with TRBJ2-1; 8 bases are shared with TRBD1. Germline V gene lookup returns CDR1 SGHDN and CDR2 FVKESK. V lost 5 bases, J lost 6 bases, and 18 bases stayed unmatched. The length of the CDR3 is 18 residues. The CDR3, as DNA: TGTGCCAGCAGCGGAGCGGACAGGGCAAGAAGAGCGGGCAATGAGCAGTTCTTC. Protein: CASSGADRARRAGNEQFF.

The chain joins TRBV5-5 to TRBJ1-5; D remains unclear. The CDR3 spans 14 residues. The V end lost 3 bases, the J end lost 5 bases, and 12 bases lay between the germline ends. Germline CDR1 and CDR2: SGHKS and YYEKEE (reference sequence). In nucleotides, the CDR3 is TGTGCCAGCAGCTGGGGAAAGGGAGATCAGCCCCAGCATTTT. As protein: CASSWGKGDQPQHF.

This sequence joins TRBV7-9 and TRBJ1-6; D is possibly TRBD1 (5 bases). Looked up from germline, CDR1 is SEHNR and CDR2 is FQNEAQ (reference sequence). The CDR3 runs to 15 residues. The ends were cut back, 0 bases at V and 7 bases at J, with 10 bases in the middle. In DNA, the CDR3 is TGTGCCAGCAGCTTAGCGAGGGGTGTGAATTCACCCCTCCACTTT. Translation: CASSLARGVNSPLHF. Together with reference TRBV7-9 and TRBJ1-6, the CDR3 gives the full variable domain: DTGVSQNPRHKITKRGQNVTFRCDPISEHNRLYWYRQTLGQGPEFLTYFQNEAQLEKSRLLSDRFSAERPKGSFSTLEIQRTEQGDSAMYLCASSLARGVNSPLHFGNGTRLTVT.

With regard to this clone: Other DNA sequences from this sample encode an identical CDR3 as well. This chain joins TRBV28 and TRBJ1-1, with 9 positions matching TRBD1. This CDR3 region has 14 residues. The V and J ends lost 6 bases and 0 bases, in that order; junction bases with no gene match: 2. Per germline, CDR1 MDHEN and CDR2 SYDVKM. The CDR3 is CASRTGGMNTEAFF. CDR3 DNA: TGTGCCAGCAGAACAGGGGGCATGAACACTGAAGCTTTCTTT.

This chain uses TRBV7-2 with TRBJ1-4, with a weak D call TRBD1 (6 bases). The CDR3 extends over 14 amino acids. V was trimmed by 4 bases and J by 5 bases, leaving 11 bases between them. Germline values: CDR1 SGHTA, CDR2 FQGNSA. CDR3 residues: CASSSHRANEKLFF. Written as DNA, the CDR3 is TGTGCCAGCAGCTCCCACAGGGCCAATGAAAAACTGTTTTTT. The full variable domain, with the rest looked up from reference TRBV7-2 and TRBJ1-4, is GAGVSQSPSNKVTEKGKDVELRCDPISGHTALYWYRQSLGQGLEFLIYFQGNSAPDKSGLPSDRFSAERTGGSVSTLTIQRTQQEDSAVYLCASSSHRANEKLFFGSGTQLSVL.

V is TRBV9 and J is TRBJ1-2; a possible D gene is TRBD1 (5 bases). CDR1 SGDLS and CDR2 YYNGEE come from the germline V gene. V was shortened by 3 bases and J by 5 bases, with 11 bases between the two germline ends. The CDR3 extends over 13 amino acids. CDR3 loop: CASSGGNGYGYTF. For the CDR3, the DNA is TGTGCCAGCAGCGGGGGGAACGGATATGGCTACACCTTC.

CDR3 region: CASSLGTARWGTYEQYF. In DNA, the CDR3 is TGTGCCAGCAGCTTAGGAACAGCCCGGTGGGGGACCTACGAGCAGTACTTC. The J gene is TRBJ2-7, the V gene TRBV7-2, with D perhaps being TRBD1 or TRBD2 (5 bases each). In germline, CDR1 is SGHTA, CDR2 FQGNSA. The CDR3 totals 17 residues. Trimming shortened V by 1 base and J by 2 bases, and 18 bases separated the two germline ends.

In the case of this clone: The same CDR3 arises from other DNA sequences in this sample as well. This chain links TRBV2 with TRBJ1-5, with D tentatively TRBD1 (6 bases). This CDR3 spans 15 amino acids. Germline V gives CDR1 SNHLY, CDR2 FYNNEI. V lost 4 bases and J 8 bases, leaving 18 bases between the germline ends. The CDR3 reads CASSVNRVPEEPQHF. CDR3 bases: TGTGCCAGCAGTGTAAACAGGGTACCGGAGGAGCCCCAGCATTTT.

Remarks on this clone: Other DNA sequences of this sample code for an identical CDR3. The J gene is TRBJ1-4, the V gene TRBV7-9, with unresolved D. Germline V gene sequence: CDR1 SEHNR, CDR2 FQNEAQ (reference sequence). V was pared by 0 bases and J by 5 bases, with 7 bases between. The CDR3 is made up of 14 amino acids. Here the CDR3 reads CASSLASGNEKLFF. The DNA of the CDR3 is TGTGCCAGCAGCTTAGCTTCTGGGAATGAAAAACTGTTTTTT.

CDR3 in amino acids: CASSELQVVDGYTF. In DNA, the CDR3 is TGTGCCAGCAGTGAGCTGCAGGTAGTGGATGGCTACACCTTC. This chain links TRBV6-1 with TRBJ1-2; D unclear. Germline V lookup: CDR1 MNHNS, CDR2 SASEGT. CDR3 length equals 14 residues. Trimming cost V 3 bases and J 6 bases, with 14 bases left between them.

J is TRBJ1-4 and V is TRBV5-1; D possibly corresponds to TRBD1 (5 bases). The length of the CDR3 is 15 residues. CDR1 is SGHRS, CDR2 YFSETQ, per germline. Trimming took off 5 bases at V and 8 bases at J, with 19 bases between the two ends. In nucleotides, the CDR3 is TGCGCCAGCAGTTCGGGGCCCGGGCGGGGAGAAAAACTGTTTTTT. Amino acid sequence: CASSSGPGRGEKLFF.

The table lists this clone with a few counts. This sequence joins TRBV19 and TRBJ1-4; weak D call: TRBD1 (5 bases). CDR1 is LNHDA, CDR2 SQIVND, per germline (reference sequence). Trimming shortened V by 8 bases and J by 5 bases, and 12 bases separated the two germline ends. This CDR3 spans 13 amino acids. CDR3 DNA sequence: TGTGCCAGTGTTGGACGGACAAATGAAAAACTGTTTTTT. Encoded protein: CASVGRTNEKLFF.

The chain couples TRBV7-8 to TRBJ1-3; D is possibly TRBD1 (6 bases). This CDR3 contains 16 residues. Germline CDR1 SGHVS, CDR2 FQNEAQ. The V end was cut by 5 bases, the J end by 0 bases, with 14 bases between. CDR3 nucleotides: TGTGCCAGCAGCGTCCTAGGGGGGGGCTCTGGAAACACCATATATTTT. Amino acids: CASSVLGGGSGNTIYF.

This chain uses TRBV7-2 with TRBJ1-1; TRBD1 agrees at 11 bases. J lost 4 bases, V lost 1 base, and 5 bases had no gene match. Germline loops: CDR1 SGHTA, CDR2 FQGNSA. The CDR3 loop spans 16 amino acids. CDR3 coding DNA: TGTGCCAGCAGCTTAGGCCCGGACAGGGGGCGCACTGAAGCTTTCTTT. Encoded protein: CASSLGPDRGRTEAFF.

This clone was observed once. The genes are TRBV18 and TRBJ1-6; tentative D call: TRBD1 (5 bases). Per germline, CDR1 KGHSH and CDR2 LQKENI. Trimming shortened V by 1 base and J by 5 bases, and 9 bases separated the two germline ends. The CDR3 runs 15 residues. The CDR3 is CASSPRGVDNSPLHF. The CDR3 coding sequence is TGTGCCAGCTCACCACGGGGGGTCGATAATTCACCCCTCCACTTT.

The chain uses TRBV11-1 and TRBJ1-6; D may be TRBD1 (6 bases). V was shortened by 2 bases and J by 6 bases, with 8 bases between the two germline ends. This CDR3 has 14 amino acids. Germline V gene data show CDR1 as SGHAT and CDR2 as FQDESV (reference sequence). The DNA of the CDR3 is TGTGCCAGCAGCTTACAGGGGACTAATTCACCCCTCCACTTT. It encodes CASSLQGTNSPLHF.

The chain is built from TRBV10-3 and TRBJ1-2; 10 nucleotides agree with TRBD1. Germline V gives CDR1 ENHRY, CDR2 SYGVKD. V was clipped by 6 bases and J by 6 bases; unmatched bases: 1. This CDR3 has 12 residues. DNA of the CDR3: TGTGCCATCAGCGGGACAGGGGATGGCTACACCTTC. It codes for CAISGTGDGYTF.

The chain combines TRBV27 with TRBJ1-2; tentative D call: TRBD1 (5 bases). Germline V gene sequence: CDR1 MNHEY, CDR2 SMNVEV (reference sequence). CDR3 length: 16 residues. Trimming pared 5 bases from V and 7 bases from J, leaving 23 bases between. The CDR3 here is CASSPLLVGTMGGYTF. The CDR3 nucleotides read TGTGCCAGCAGTCCCCTCCTTGTCGGGACGATGGGTGGCTACACCTTC.

The CDR3 nucleotides read TGTGCCAGCAGTTCGAACAGGGCGTTCGACACCGGGGAGCTGTTTTTT. This encodes CASSSNRAFDTGELFF. V and J are TRBV6-6 and TRBJ2-2, with TRBD1 as a possible D gene (6 bases). Germline CDR1 and CDR2: MNHNY and SVGAGI (reference sequence). This CDR3 contains 16 residues. Trimming left V 4 bases short and J 3 bases short, with 15 bases between.

V and J are TRBV11-3 and TRBJ1-1; TRBD1 aligns across 9 bases. The germline V gene has CDR1 SGHNT and CDR2 YENEEA. V gave up 5 bases and J gave up 12 bases; unmatched junction bases: 7. The CDR3 extends over 12 amino acids. Written as DNA, the CDR3 is TGTGCCAGCAGCCCGGGACAGGGTTTACCTTTCTTT. Amino acid sequence: CASSPGQGLPFF.

This clone has only one observation. V is TRBV10-3 and J is TRBJ2-1; D is uncertain. Germline V lookup: CDR1 ENHRY, CDR2 SYGVKD. This CDR3 is 12 amino acids long. The germline V and J ends were trimmed by 6 bases and 15 bases, with 18 bases remaining between them. CDR3 nucleotide sequence: TGTGCCATCAGCTCACAGACCTGGCTTCGGTTCTTC. Amino acids: CAISSQTWLRFF.

The chain recombines TRBV25-1 with TRBJ2-3; TRBD1 might be the D (6 bases). Germline assignment: CDR1 MGHDK and CDR2 SYGVNS. The CDR3 has 15 amino acids. V was pared by 6 bases and J by 0 bases, with 13 bases between. CDR3 residues: CASSTGHLSTDTQYF. CDR3 nucleotide sequence: TGTGCCAGCAGCACGGGACACCTTAGCACAGATACGCAGTATTTT.

This chain connects TRBV15 to TRBJ2-5, with D possibly TRBD2 on 6 matching bases. The V end was cut by 5 bases, the J end by 2 bases, with 15 bases between. The CDR3 is made up of 15 amino acids. Germline loops: CDR1 LNHNV, CDR2 YYDKDF (reference sequence). In nucleotides, the CDR3 is TGTGCCACCAGCCCGAGGGCAGGACTACAAGAGACCCAGTACTTC. It is translated as CATSPRAGLQETQYF.

This sequence joins TRBV7-2 and TRBJ2-1; the D gene is possibly TRBD1 (5 bases). CDR1 is SGHTA, CDR2 FQGNSA, per germline. V lost 2 bases and J lost 0, with 11 bases in between. This CDR3 spans 16 amino acids. CDR3 residues: CASSLQGLSSYNEQFF. CDR3 DNA: TGTGCCAGCAGCTTACAGGGATTAAGCTCCTACAATGAGCAGTTCTTC.

The table lists this clone with a few counts. The rearrangement uses TRBV5-1 and TRBJ1-4; D not certain. The V end lost 5 bases, the J end lost 1 base, and 9 bases lay between the germline ends. This CDR3 is 14 amino acids long. Germline CDR1 reads SGHRS; CDR2 reads YFSETQ. The CDR3 bases are TGCGCCAGCAGTTCGGACGTAACTAATGAAAAACTGTTTTTT. Its protein product is CASSSDVTNEKLFF.